This TCR beta chain derives from a study of blood T cell repertoires in COVID-19. Study-level background: COVID-19 samples, acute and convalescent, were from the United States, Italy and Spain. Nucleic acid was either cDNA or gDNA, and it came from T cells, B-cell-depleted T cells, or PBMCs.

Authors' processing steps: Cell counts per sample came from amplifying reference gene primers. Method: immunoSEQ multiplex PCR; TCRdb's copy keeps in-frame clones and lacks some. D and trimming were read from the DNA, whereas the V and J calls and clone size are those reported in that table. The sample holds around 140,000 clones, about 90% seen once. The germline V gene encodes CDR1 KGHSH and CDR2 LQKENI. V lost 4 bases to trimming and J lost 9 bases; unmatched junction nucleotides: 0. The CDR3 runs to 12 residues. This chain connects TRBV18 to TRBJ1-6; 7 bases map to TRBD1. The sequence derives from a man aged 55 to 69 with active or convalescent COVID-19. Sequencing was performed on peripheral blood. CDR3 residues: CASSRTGSPLHF. DNA for the CDR3: TGTGCCAGCTCACGGACAGGTTCACCCCTCCACTTT. Together with reference TRBV18 and TRBJ1-6, the CDR3 gives the full variable domain: NAGVMQNPRHLVRRRGQEARLRCSPMKGHSHVYWYRQLPEEGLKFMVYLQKENIIDESGMPKERFSAEFPKEGPSILRIQQVVRGDSAAYFCASSRTGSPLHFGNGTRLTVT.